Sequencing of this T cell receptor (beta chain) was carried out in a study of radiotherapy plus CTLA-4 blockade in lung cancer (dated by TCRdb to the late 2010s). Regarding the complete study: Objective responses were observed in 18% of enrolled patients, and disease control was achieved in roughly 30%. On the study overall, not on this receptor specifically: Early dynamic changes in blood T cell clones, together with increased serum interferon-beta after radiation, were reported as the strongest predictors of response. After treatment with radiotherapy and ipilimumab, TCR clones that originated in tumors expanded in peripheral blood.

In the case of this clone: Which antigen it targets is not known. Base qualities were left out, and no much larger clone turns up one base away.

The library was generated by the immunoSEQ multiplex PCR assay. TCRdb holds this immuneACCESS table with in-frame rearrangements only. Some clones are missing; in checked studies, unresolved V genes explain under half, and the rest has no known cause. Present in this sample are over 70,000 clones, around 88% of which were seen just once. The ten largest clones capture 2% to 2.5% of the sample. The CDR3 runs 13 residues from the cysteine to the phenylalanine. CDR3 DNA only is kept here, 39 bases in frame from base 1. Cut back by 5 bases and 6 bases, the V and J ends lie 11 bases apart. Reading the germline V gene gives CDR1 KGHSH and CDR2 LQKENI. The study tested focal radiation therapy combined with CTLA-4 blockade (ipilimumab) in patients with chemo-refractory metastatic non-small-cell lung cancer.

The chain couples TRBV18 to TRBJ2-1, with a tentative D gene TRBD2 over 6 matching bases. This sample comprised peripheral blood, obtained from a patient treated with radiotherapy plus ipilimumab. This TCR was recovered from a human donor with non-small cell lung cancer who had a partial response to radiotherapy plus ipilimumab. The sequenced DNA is TGTGCCAGCTCAGACCTGGGGGGCAATGAGCAGTTCTTC. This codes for CASSDLGGNEQFF. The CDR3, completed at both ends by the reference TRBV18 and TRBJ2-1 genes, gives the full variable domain NAGVMQNPRHLVRRRGQEARLRCSPMKGHSHVYWYRQLPEEGLKFMVYLQKENIIDESGMPKERFSAEFPKEGPSILRIQQVVRGDSAAYFCASSDLGGNEQFFGPGTRLTVL.